This T cell receptor beta chain was retrieved from a study of regulatory T cells in long-lasting Graves disease (dated by TCRdb to the early 2020s). Concerning the study at large: Patients with newly diagnosed Graves' disease had been on antithyroid drugs for under 3 months. Persistent Graves' disease patients were compared with newly diagnosed Graves' disease patients by peripheral blood TCR sequencing and RNA sequencing. The study was registered as a clinical trial and conducted in China. A total of about 35 samples underwent TCR sequencing, from around 13 patients with persistent Graves' disease and 20 or so patients with newly diagnosed Graves' disease. General conclusions and limits of the study: Preferential use of TRBV28, TRBJ1-2 and TRBJ2-5 was observed in persistent disease, whereas TRBV20-1 and TRBJ2-1 were favored in newly diagnosed disease. Peripheral blood alone was examined, since thyroid tissue, which constituted the primary lesion, could not be accessed. A larger number of public clonotypes was shared among persistent patients (over 2,500) than among newly diagnosed patients (about 990). Sequencing and analysis were limited to the TCR beta chain. Compared with newly diagnosed patients, patients with persistent Graves' disease had lower TCR Shannon entropy and fewer highly expanded clones, which suggests clonal expansion. The small sample size was acknowledged by the authors as a limitation that may reduce accuracy.

The method behind the library was multiplex PCR. The data were produced on an Illumina HiSeq 4000. CDR3 regions were amplified by Arm-PCR with iRepertoire HTBI primers to construct TCR beta libraries. Before sequencing, the PCR products underwent gel purification. The authors' analysis ran thus. Across samples, fewer than 70 TRBV and 13 to 15 TRBJ segments were identified and used for gene usage analysis of CDR3 amino acid clonotypes. COPE and FqMerger were used to merge the filtered high-quality paired reads into contigs. BLAST was used to align contigs to the IMGT TRBV, TRBD and TRBJ reference genes, and CDR3 was defined following IMGT. Clonotypes above 0.1% frequency were classified as highly expanded clones. Shannon entropy served as the measure of repertoire diversity, while the Gini coefficient captured V-J evenness. A clonotype found in more than one individual was treated as public. TCRdb itself trimmed the public reads at Q25 with fastp, ran MiXCR and retained productive beta chains. Duplicate CDR3 protein sequences are folded into a single record with the most common DNA and genes. TCRdb's processing, not the authors' own work, is the source of the V and J calls. The sample profile shows about 440,000 distinct CDR3 sequences; about a sixth of them were found once. Around 11% of the sample is in the top ten clones.

Cut back by 2 bases and 5 bases, the V and J ends lie 15 bases apart. The germline V gene (reference sequence) provides CDR1 DFQATT and CDR2 SNEGSKA. From the cysteine through the phenylalanine, the CDR3 covers 14 amino acids. Just CDR3 DNA is preserved here, 42 bases in frame from base 1. In regard to this clonotype: Its antigen is still unknown. The record has no base qualities; no much larger clone is one base away.

This specimen's time point label, per the study, means: newly diagnosed GD, antithyroid drugs for less than 3 months. RNA was extracted from PBMCs in TRIzol for both TCR sequencing and RNA sequencing. Graves' disease was diagnosed according to American Thyroid Association guidelines. Patients for the study were recruited at an endocrinology department in Xi'an, China. Each patient gave roughly 8.4 milliliters of peripheral blood, collected in an EDTA anticoagulant tube. PBMCs were isolated by Ficoll Paque Plus density gradient separation without further T cell sorting. RNA quality was checked with an Agilent 2100 Bioanalyzer and agarose gel, and concentration with a NanoDrop 2000. These sequences were also reported in another study, on T cells in Graves' hyperthyroidism and ophthalmopathy. As that second study puts it: A patient counted as having stable Graves' hyperthyroidism if no progression to ophthalmopathy occurred over 18 months of follow-up. Hyperthyroidism patients were newly diagnosed, had a disease duration of under 2 months, and were aged 18 to 65 years. Exclusion was applied to patients with uncontrolled infections, other autoimmune diseases, pregnancy or lactation. Diagnoses were based on clinical symptoms, serum thyroxine and TRAb, thyroid ultrasound and orbital computed tomography. The first round of RT-PCR for the TCR CDR3 was performed with the HTBI primer set and the Qiagen OneStep RT-PCR kit. Most expanded thyroid clonotypes (frequency above 0.001) were also detected in blood, a finding suggesting that blood repertoires may reflect thyroid immune responses. Ophthalmopathy was separated from stable hyperthyroidism by a 13 V-J signature model, with about 86% sensitivity and approximately 81% specificity obtained in cross-validation and 80%/75% obtained in testing. In validation, progression to ophthalmopathy was predicted by the model with 65% to 71% sensitivity and nearly 75% specificity, a median of approximately 6.5 months before onset. TCR V-J signatures able to tell the groups apart were searched for in a discovery cohort of 90 to 100 patients, of whom more than 40 had Graves' ophthalmopathy and roughly 59 had stable Graves' hyperthyroidism. Whether ophthalmopathy could be predicted prospectively was tested in an independent validation cohort made up of 18 to 20 hyperthyroidism patients plus 17 patients who later progressed to ophthalmopathy. For training and testing, the 100 or so patients in the discovery cohort were randomly divided in a 7:3 ratio. In about 6 Graves' hyperthyroidism patients, the study also compared T-cell repertoires from thyroid tissue with T-cell repertoires from blood. After blood sampling, hyperthyroidism patients were treated with methimazole at a starting dose of 30 mg daily, and ophthalmopathy patients were treated with high-dose intravenous methylprednisolone. A second multiplex PCR round built the libraries, followed by size selection and purification. Paired-end sequencing of the libraries was performed with 100 bp reads on an Illumina HiSeq2000. Raw data were processed with SOAPnuke, discarding reads with adapters, uncalled bases, mean Phred below 15, or no exact constant-primer or identifier match. COPE v1.2.5 was used to merge the high-quality paired reads, and each unique nucleotide sequence was defined as a clonotype. MiTCR v1.1 was used to align the clonotypes against IMGT TRBV, TRBD and TRBJ reference segments. The analysis included only V-J combinations with a frequency above 0.0001, which together covered around 99% of the repertoires. A TCS score was defined as the ratio of F50 (clonal expansion) to E x V (chaos), with BLOSUM62-based TCRdist applied between CDR3 peptides within each V-J. Welch's t-statistics and random forest reduced around 520 V-J features to 13, which were used in a naive Bayes classifier (R e1071). Sample size was not statistically predetermined, and investigators were not blinded to group allocation. According to the paper, TCR Vbeta CDR3 sequencing was carried out on over 130 peripheral blood samples, which came from under 50 ophthalmopathy, around 74 hyperthyroidism and roughly 17 progressor patients.

Rearrangement joined TRBV20-1 to TRBJ2-5, with the D assignment possibly TRBD1 or TRBD2, given 5 matching bases for each. The TCR sequence derives from a woman aged 25 to 45 with Graves disease. Donor details come from another sample of the same person, matched by shared clones. The input for sequencing was peripheral blood mononuclear cells (PBMCs), taken at new diagnosis, from a patient treated with antithyroid drugs. The CDR3 protein is CSARTWDPGETQYF. DNA sequence: TGCAGTGCTAGAACCTGGGACCCAGGGGAGACCCAGTACTTC.